Below, 11 T cell receptor beta chains from the same sample are listed, as sequenced in a study of tumor-infiltrating lymphocytes in localized non-small cell lung cancer. Profiled with immunoSEQ multiplex PCR; TCRdb holds only in-frame clones, not every one. The sample lists some 10,000 clones, about three fifths occurring once. The source material was uninvolved lung tissue not adjacent to the tumor. All receptors come from a human donor with non-small cell lung cancer.

The chain has TRBV7-9 and TRBJ1-4; D call uncertain. The V gene's germline CDR1 is SEHNR and CDR2 FQNEAQ (reference sequence). The CDR3 runs to 11 residues. Trimming left V 5 bases short and J 5 bases short, with 3 bases between. The CDR3 DNA sequence: TGTGCCAGCAGCCACAATGAAAAACTGTTTTTT. It encodes CASSHNEKLFF.

V and J are TRBV19 and TRBJ2-2; TRBD2 matches 10 bases. V was clipped by 6 bases and J by 8 bases; unmatched bases: 6. The CDR3 consists of 14 residues. Germline-derived CDR1 and CDR2 are LNHDA and SQIVND (reference sequence). CDR3 DNA: TGTGCCAGTAGAGAGGCTAGCGGGGGTGGGGAGCTGTTTTTT. Amino acids: CASREASGGGELFF.

The V gene is TRBV4-2, the J gene TRBJ2-7; 12 bases match TRBD2. V was clipped by 0 bases and J by 7 bases; unmatched bases: 7. CDR1 and CDR2 from the germline V gene are LGHNA and YNFKEQ. The CDR3 has 16 amino acids. This CDR3 is CASSQDTGLAGSEQYF. The CDR3 DNA follows: TGTGCCAGCAGCCAAGATACAGGACTAGCGGGGAGTGAGCAGTACTTC.

The rearrangement joins TRBV6-4 to TRBJ1-6, with D hard to call. In germline, CDR1 is MRHNA, CDR2 SNTAGT. The V gene lost 3 bases and the J gene lost 5 bases, with 8 bases spanning the gap. The CDR3 is 14 residues long. The CDR3 sequence is CASSEVPHNSPLHF. CDR3 nucleotides: TGTGCCAGCAGTGAGGTGCCACATAATTCACCCCTCCACTTT.

The rearrangement uses TRBV7-2 and TRBJ2-4; 8 positions agree with TRBD1. V trimming: 4 bases; J trimming: 11 bases; junction bases outside the gene matches: 4. Germline lookup yields CDR1 SGHTA and CDR2 FQGNSA. The CDR3 contains 12 residues. This chain's CDR3 is CASSSDRDVQYF. The CDR3 nucleotides read TGTGCCAGCAGCTCGGACAGGGATGTTCAGTACTTC.

The chain employs TRBV4-3 and TRBJ2-7, with TRBD2 matching over 14 bases. There are 15 residues in the CDR3. V trimming: 5 bases; J trimming: 4 bases; junction bases outside the gene matches: 4. CDR1 is LGHNA, CDR2 YSLEER, per germline. Written as DNA, the CDR3 is TGCGCCAGCAGCACGGGACTAGCGGGAGCTTACGAGCAGTACTTC. It specifies CASSTGLAGAYEQYF.

V usage is TRBV5-1 and J usage is TRBJ2-1, with TRBD1 matching over 10 bases. J was trimmed by 7 bases and V by 1 base; bases with no gene match: 5. Germline loops: CDR1 SGHRS, CDR2 YFSETQ. The CDR3 totals 15 residues. Here the CDR3 DNA reads TGCGCCAGCAGCTTGAAGACAGGGGGCCTGAATGAGCAGTTCTTC. Protein product: CASSLKTGGLNEQFF.

A word on this clone: One end of the junction fails to match germline, which may point to a read error. The V and J genes are TRBV2 and TRBJ2-7; no clear D gene. The germline CDR1 and CDR2 sequences are SNHLY and FYNNEI. This CDR3 is 14 amino acids long. This CDR3 reads CASNPDPGSDEQYF. CDR3 DNA: TGTGCCAGCAATCCGGATCCAGGCTCCGACGAGCAGTACTTC.

V usage is TRBV2 and J usage is TRBJ2-7, with TRBD1 identical over 7 bases. J lost 0 bases, V lost 6 bases, and 5 bases had no gene match. The germline CDR1 and CDR2 sequences are SNHLY and FYNNEI. The CDR3 consists of 14 residues. This chain's CDR3 is CASSRNRGSYEQYF. In DNA, the CDR3 is TGTGCCAGCAGCCGGAACAGGGGCTCCTACGAGCAGTACTTC. The variable domain in full, with the rest retrieved from reference TRBV2 and TRBJ2-7, is EPEVTQTPSHQVTQMGQEVILRCVPISNHLYFYWYRQILGQKVEFLVSFYNNEISEKSEIFDDQFSVERPDGSNFTLKIRSTKLEDSAMYFCASSRNRGSYEQYFGPGTRLTVT.

To note about this clone: Different DNA sequences within this sample yield the same CDR3. This sequence joins TRBV25-1 and TRBJ1-1; possibly TRBD1 for D (6 bases). Germline assignment: CDR1 MGHDK and CDR2 SYGVNS. With 1 base removed from V and 5 bases from J, the gap between germline ends came to 11 bases. The CDR3 loop spans 14 amino acids. The CDR3 here is CASSESGENTEAFF. CDR3 sequence (DNA): TGTGCCAGCAGTGAATCAGGGGAGAATACTGAAGCTTTCTTT.

The chain employs TRBV4-2 and TRBJ1-1; maybe TRBD1 (5 bases). The CDR3 sequence is 13 residues long. Germline V CDR1 and CDR2: LGHNA, YNFKEQ. Trimming took 5 bases from V and 4 from J, leaving 11 bases between them. CDR3 protein: CASSLQGSTEAFF. CDR3 DNA sequence: TGTGCCAGCAGCTTGCAGGGATCCACTGAAGCTTTCTTT.